These 10 T cell receptor beta chains came from one sample sequenced in a study of T cell repertoires in cytomegalovirus infection. One entry per CDR3 protein, called by TCRdb with MiXCR from the reads. This table holds nearly 650,000 distinct CDR3 sequences, approximately 24% found once. Sequencing used CD8+ T cells from PBMCs. The receptors come from a human donor in good health (CMV status not recorded). Some clones in this sample may be carry-over from other donors' samples.

This clonotype was seen many times. CDR3 loop: CASSSGTGYTF. The CDR3 DNA sequence: TGTGCCAGCAGCTCTGGGACCGGCTACACCTTC. The V and J genes are TRBV7-9 and TRBJ1-2; tentative D call: TRBD1 (5 bases). Germline V lookup: CDR1 SEHNR, CDR2 FQNEAQ (reference sequence). The CDR3 totals 11 residues. V dropped 4 bases and J dropped 8 bases, with 8 bases sitting between them. Looking up the rest from reference TRBV7-9 and TRBJ1-2 gives the full variable domain: DTGVSQNPRHKITKRGQNVTFRCDPISEHNRLYWYRQTLGQGPEFLTYFQNEAQLEKSRLLSDRFSAERPKGSFSTLEIQRTEQGDSAMYLCASSSGTGYTFGSGTRLTVV.

This clonotype has more than one count but fewer than ten. J is TRBJ2-3 and V is TRBV29-1; 10 bases line up with TRBD1. The CDR3 contains 14 residues. Unmatched junction bases numbered 7, after V lost 4 bases and J lost 6 bases. Germline CDR1 SQVTM, CDR2 ANQGSEA. The CDR3 nucleotides are TGCAGCGTTGTCGACAGGGGGCTCTCGGATACGCAGTATTTT. It yields the protein CSVVDRGLSDTQYF.

This clonotype was observed a handful of times. This chain connects TRBV27 to TRBJ2-3; 8 positions match TRBD2. V was pared by 5 bases and J by 8 bases, with 12 bases of the junction left unmatched. From germline, CDR1 is MNHEY and CDR2 SMNVEV (reference sequence). The CDR3 totals 15 residues. CDR3 bases: TGTGCCAGCAGTCCCCCCCCGGGGGGGCCTTCTACGCAGTATTTT. Encoded protein: CASSPPPGGPSTQYF.

The chain combines TRBV7-2 with TRBJ2-2, with 7 bases identical to TRBD1. This CDR3 region has 18 residues. Germline V gene lookup returns CDR1 SGHTA and CDR2 FQGNSA. V dropped 5 bases and J dropped 4; count of bases not matched to a gene: 16. CDR3 nucleotide sequence: TGTGCCAGCAGCCAAACCTTTCTACAGGGGCCACCCACCGGGGAGCTGTTTTTT. The encoded protein is CASSQTFLQGPPTGELFF. Complete variable domain (other parts from reference TRBV7-2 and TRBJ2-2): GAGVSQSPSNKVTEKGKDVELRCDPISGHTALYWYRQSLGQGLEFLIYFQGNSAPDKSGLPSDRFSAERTGGSVSTLTIQRTQQEDSAVYLCASSQTFLQGPPTGELFFGEGSRLTVL.

This clonotype was found a few times. This CDR3 reads CASSSETVETQYF. The CDR3, as DNA: TGTGCCAGCAGCTCAGAGACAGTAGAGACCCAGTACTTC. The chain is built from TRBV28 and TRBJ2-5, with TRBD1 as a possible D gene (5 bases). The CDR3 is 13 amino acids. The V and J ends lost 6 bases and 4 bases respectively, with 12 bases between them. In germline, CDR1 is MDHEN, CDR2 SYDVKM.

This clonotype was counted only a few times. The chain has TRBV14 and TRBJ2-1; D is uncertain. The length of the CDR3 is 19 residues. The germline CDR1 and CDR2 sequences are SGHDN and FVKESK. Trimming took off 0 bases at V and 4 bases at J, with 22 bases between the two ends. Here the CDR3 reads CASSQDRSYRTSLYNEQFF. The CDR3 DNA follows: TGTGCCAGCAGCCAAGACAGGTCCTACCGAACCTCCCTTTACAATGAGCAGTTCTTC.

The chain links TRBV27 to TRBJ1-2, with D hard to call. This CDR3 comprises 13 residues. Germline assignment: CDR1 MNHEY and CDR2 SMNVEV (reference sequence). Trimming left V 5 bases short and J 3 bases short, with 10 bases between. For the CDR3, the DNA is TGTGCCAGCAGTCGGTCTAGCCACTATGGCTACACCTTC. It specifies CASSRSSHYGYTF.

This sequence joins TRBV5-1 and TRBJ1-3; the D is unclear. The CDR3 sequence is 14 residues long. V lost 0 bases to trimming and J lost 6 bases, with 10 bases between them. Per germline, CDR1 SGHRS and CDR2 YFSETQ. The CDR3 region has the DNA TGCGCCAGCAGCTTGGAACATCCCGTAAACACCATATATTTT. Translation: CASSLEHPVNTIYF. Filled out from reference TRBV5-1 and TRBJ1-3, the complete variable domain reads KAGVTQTPRYLIKTRGQQVTLSCSPISGHRSVSWYQQTPGQGLQFLFEYFSETQRNKGNFPGRFSGRQFSNSRSEMNVSTLELGDSALYLCASSLEHPVNTIYFGEGSWLTVV.

There are many counts of this clonotype. This chain uses TRBV7-6 with TRBJ1-1, with TRBD1 matching 7 bases. V was clipped by 5 bases and J by 4 bases; unmatched bases: 7. The CDR3 covers 14 residues. Germline V lookup: CDR1 SGHVS, CDR2 FNYEAQ. The CDR3 reads CASSPRQGSTEAFF. CDR3 DNA: TGTGCCAGCAGCCCACGACAGGGATCCACTGAAGCTTTCTTT.

In its sample, this clonotype was seen a few times. The CDR3 coding sequence is TGCAGCGTTGATGGCGGTTCCTACGAGCAGTACGTC. This translates into CSVDGGSYEQYV. The J gene is TRBJ2-7, the V gene TRBV29-1; D remains ambiguous. The length of the CDR3 is 12 residues. Germline V CDR1 and CDR2: SQVTM, ANQGSEA. Trimming left V 3 bases short and J 1 base short, with 7 bases between.